Below, 27 T cell receptor beta chains from the same sample are listed, as sequenced in a study of CD8 T cells in ankylosing spondylitis. Using its own MiXCR run on the 5' RACE reads, TCRdb lists one record per CDR3 protein. The sample lists about 500,000 distinct CDR3 sequences; roughly 5.3% were seen once. Antigens of these TCRs are unknown. Study-wide results and caveats: A TCR beta motif of about eight highly homologous variants seemed to mark ankylosing spondylitis blood.

The sample was blood, either unsorted or a sorted T cell fraction (not recorded which). The receptors here all came from a male donor with ankylosing spondylitis.

Ten or more counts support this clonotype. The chain couples TRBV2 to TRBJ1-1, with D unresolved. Trimming took 2 bases from V and 1 from J, leaving 5 bases between them. Germline CDR1 and CDR2: SNHLY and FYNNEI. This CDR3 comprises 13 residues. CDR3 in amino acids: CASSERRNTEAFF. For the CDR3, the DNA is TGTGCCAGCAGTGAAAGGAGGAACACTGAAGCTTTCTTT.

Many counts were recorded for this clonotype. The chain is built from TRBV4-3 and TRBJ1-2; D uncertain. Trimming pared 0 bases from V and 2 bases from J, leaving 7 bases between. The CDR3 consists of 14 residues. Germline V gene data show CDR1 as LGHNA and CDR2 as YSLEER. The CDR3 spells CASSQDRNNYGYTF. The CDR3 region has the DNA TGCGCCAGCAGCCAAGATCGGAACAACTATGGCTACACCTTC.

The genes are TRBV6-2 or TRBV6-3 and TRBJ2-5; D may be TRBD2 (6 bases). CDR3 size: 13 residues. The V gene's germline CDR1 is MNHEY and CDR2 SVGEGT. V lost 11 bases to trimming and J lost 5 bases, with 18 bases between them. The DNA of the CDR3 is TGTGCCTGCTCGGACTACCTCACGGAGACCCAGTACTTC. It specifies CACSDYLTETQYF.

This clonotype was seen many times. This chain links TRBV11-2 with TRBJ2-7; possibly TRBD1 for D (5 bases). The CDR3 covers 15 residues. Germline V gene data show CDR1 as SGHAT and CDR2 as FQNNGV. V lost 4 bases to trimming and J lost 2 bases, with 15 bases between them. CDR3 in DNA: TGTGCCAGCAGCTCCAGGGCGAGTGGGACCTACGAGCAGTACTTC. Residues: CASSSRASGTYEQYF.

This clonotype was recorded at least ten times. The CDR3 region has the DNA TGCGCCAGCAGCTTGTCCCGGACGATGGACGAGCAGTACTTC. Translating it yields CASSLSRTMDEQYF. The chain uses TRBV5-1 and TRBJ2-7; D uncertain. The V gene's germline CDR1 is SGHRS and CDR2 YFSETQ. Trimming took off 1 base at V and 5 bases at J, with 13 bases between the two ends. The length of the CDR3 is 14 residues.

This clonotype was recorded many times. The chain uses TRBV6-6 and TRBJ2-5, with 12 positions matching TRBD2. Germline loops: CDR1 MNHNY, CDR2 SVGAGI (reference sequence). V dropped 2 bases and J dropped 10; count of bases not matched to a gene: 2. There are 13 residues in the CDR3. CDR3: CASSYLAGGIQYF. The CDR3 DNA reads TGTGCCAGCAGTTACCTAGCGGGGGGGATCCAGTACTTC.

This clonotype appeared many times. The J gene is TRBJ2-1, the V gene TRBV6-5; 9 nucleotides agree with TRBD2. The germline CDR1 and CDR2 sequences are MNHEY and SVGAGI. This CDR3 has 16 amino acids. V shed 2 bases, J shed 5 bases, and the junction held 7 bases outside the gene matches. This CDR3 is CASSYGLAGKNNEQFF. For the CDR3, the DNA is TGTGCCAGCAGTTACGGGCTAGCGGGGAAAAACAATGAGCAGTTCTTC.

This clonotype was found many times. The chain is built from TRBV7-2 and TRBJ2-2; D is ambiguous. The length of the CDR3 is 15 residues. Germline V lookup: CDR1 SGHTA, CDR2 FQGNSA. V lost 3 bases and J lost 0, with 8 bases in between. DNA for the CDR3: TGTGCCAGCAGCTTTAGAGGCGCGAACACCGGGGAGCTGTTTTTT. Translation gives CASSFRGANTGELFF.

This clonotype was picked up many times. V usage is TRBV5-1 and J usage is TRBJ1-5, with no clear D. The CDR3 sequence is 13 residues long. Germline CDR1 is SGHRS and CDR2 is YFSETQ. V lost 5 bases and J lost 4, with 10 bases in between. CDR3 DNA sequence: TGCGCCAGCAGTATATCGGGGAATCAGCCCCAGCATTTT. It translates to CASSISGNQPQHF.

The rearrangement links TRBV7-9 to TRBJ2-5, with D possibly being TRBD2 (5 bases). V lost 2 bases, J lost 5 bases, and 12 bases lay in between. The CDR3 contains 14 residues. Germline lookup yields CDR1 SEHNR and CDR2 FQNEAQ (reference sequence). The CDR3 loop is CASSLSGPEETQYF. The CDR3 coding sequence is TGTGCCAGCAGCTTAAGCGGACCAGAGGAGACCCAGTACTTC.

This clonotype has ten or more counts. J is TRBJ2-4 and V is TRBV7-2, with TRBD1 identical over 8 bases. V was pared by 5 bases and J by 7 bases, with 4 bases of the junction left unmatched. The CDR3 is 13 residues long. Germline CDR1 reads SGHTA; CDR2 reads FQGNSA. CDR3 protein: CASSTGQGNIQYF. For the CDR3, the DNA is TGTGCCAGCAGCACAGGACAGGGTAACATTCAGTACTTC.

Ten or more counts support this clonotype. V gene TRBV6-1 combines with J gene TRBJ1-2; TRBD1 matches 8 bases. The length of the CDR3 is 18 residues. The germline CDR1 and CDR2 sequences are MNHNS and SASEGT. Germline trimming cut 6 bases from V and 5 bases from J; bases unmatched to any gene: 20. Written as DNA, the CDR3 is TGTGCCAGCAGCCAGGGAAGACAGGGGCAAACAACAATATATGGCTACACCTTC. This gives the protein CASSQGRQGQTTIYGYTF.

There are many counts of this clonotype. The chain combines TRBV20-1 with TRBJ2-1; TRBD1 matches 12 bases. V gave up 3 bases and J gave up 6 bases; unmatched junction bases: 3. Germline CDR1 and CDR2: DFQATT and SNEGSKA (reference sequence). This CDR3 has 14 amino acids. CDR3 sequence: CSASWDRGLNEQFF. The DNA for the CDR3 is TGCAGTGCTAGTTGGGACAGGGGGCTCAATGAGCAGTTCTTC.

In its sample, this clonotype was seen many times. This chain links TRBV7-9 with TRBJ2-1; maybe TRBD2 (5 bases). Trimming left V 5 bases short and J 10 bases short, with 12 bases between. Germline loops: CDR1 SEHNR, CDR2 FQNEAQ (reference sequence). CDR3 size: 12 residues. The CDR3 DNA follows: TGTGCCAGCAGCCCCGGACTGCAAGAGCAGTTCTTC. Translating it yields CASSPGLQEQFF.

V and J are TRBV18 and TRBJ1-1; D is unclear. Germline assignment: CDR1 KGHSH and CDR2 LQKENI. The CDR3 covers 14 residues. Trimming cost V 6 bases and J 0 bases, with 11 bases left between them. This CDR3 reads CASSPMELNTEAFF. The CDR3 region has the DNA TGTGCCAGCTCCCCAATGGAACTGAACACTGAAGCTTTCTTT.

The chain has TRBV4-2 and TRBJ2-2, with D possibly being TRBD2 (7 bases). The V and J ends lost 0 bases and 2 bases respectively, with 10 bases between them. The germline V gene has CDR1 LGHNA and CDR2 YNFKEQ. This CDR3 has 16 residues. This CDR3 reads CASSQEQGLNTGELFF. In nucleotides, the CDR3 is TGTGCCAGCAGCCAAGAACAGGGACTAAACACCGGGGAGCTGTTTTTT.

This clonotype showed up just a few times. The chain carries TRBV28 and TRBJ2-7, with D possibly TRBD1 on 6 matching bases. Germline CDR1 is MDHEN and CDR2 is SYDVKM. V lost 4 bases and J 3 bases, leaving 19 bases between the germline ends. This CDR3 contains 16 residues. In nucleotides, the CDR3 is TGTGCCAGCAGTTCCCACCTTACAGGGTACGGCTACGAGCAGTACTTC. Its protein is CASSSHLTGYGYEQYF.

This clonotype was detected ten times or more. The gene calls are TRBV12-3 or TRBV12-4 and TRBJ2-7, with a weak D call TRBD2 (5 bases). Trimming left V 5 bases short and J 6 bases short, with 17 bases between. CDR3 length: 14 residues. The CDR3 DNA reads TGTGCCAGCAGTCCGGGATTCATTCCTTTCGAGCAGTACTTC. Translating it yields CASSPGFIPFEQYF.

This rearrangement joins TRBV6-5 to TRBJ2-7, with 7 bases lining up with TRBD1. The length of the CDR3 is 15 residues. Trimming took 2 bases from V and 6 from J; bases not matched to a gene: 10. From germline, CDR1 is MNHEY and CDR2 SVGAGI. The DNA for the CDR3 is TGTGCCAGCAGTTACGCCGGGACAGCTCTTACCGAGCAGTACTTC. This sequence encodes CASSYAGTALTEQYF.

This clonotype was observed many times. The V gene is TRBV5-1, the J gene TRBJ2-1, with D possibly being TRBD1 (6 bases). V gave up 5 bases and J gave up 7 bases, with 19 bases separating them. Germline V gene lookup returns CDR1 SGHRS and CDR2 YFSETQ. The CDR3 spans 15 residues. Written as DNA, the CDR3 is TGCGCCAGCAGTCCGGACAGTTCTTGGGGGAATGAGCAGTTCTTC. Translating gives CASSPDSSWGNEQFF. The full variable domain, completed using reference TRBV5-1 and TRBJ2-1, is KAGVTQTPRYLIKTRGQQVTLSCSPISGHRSVSWYQQTPGQGLQFLFEYFSETQRNKGNFPGRFSGRQFSNSRSEMNVSTLELGDSALYLCASSPDSSWGNEQFFGPGTRLTVL.

The rearrangement joins TRBV6-2 or TRBV6-3 to TRBJ1-2, with D hard to call. The CDR3 sequence is 14 residues long. V was cut by 0 bases and J by 7 bases, with 12 bases left in between. In germline, CDR1 is MNHEY, CDR2 SVGEGT. CDR3 loop: CASSYSRVRGGYTF. CDR3 DNA: TGTGCCAGCAGTTACTCGAGAGTGAGAGGTGGCTACACCTTC.

This clonotype has only a few counts. The V gene is TRBV7-2, the J gene TRBJ2-3; 8 bases are a match to TRBD2. CDR3 length: 13 amino acids. Losses at the gene ends were 5 bases for V and 4 bases for J; bases not matched to a gene: 2. Per germline, CDR1 SGHTA and CDR2 FQGNSA. CDR3 in DNA: TGTGCCAGCAGCCTGACTAGCGCAGATACGCAGTATTTT. Encoded protein: CASSLTSADTQYF.

This clonotype came up many times. The gene calls are TRBV20-1 and TRBJ1-5; a possible D gene is TRBD1 (6 bases). The CDR3 runs to 13 residues. Germline V gene sequence: CDR1 DFQATT, CDR2 SNEGSKA (reference sequence). The ends were cut back, 6 bases at V and 7 bases at J, with 16 bases in the middle. In DNA form, the CDR3 reads TGCAGTGCAACCGACAGGATCTACCAGCCCCAGCATTTT. Protein product: CSATDRIYQPQHF.

This clonotype was counted ten times or more. The V call is TRBV4-2, the J call TRBJ1-2, with 9 bases fitting TRBD1. The V and J ends lost 5 bases and 3 bases, in that order; junction bases with no gene match: 10. This CDR3 has 16 residues. Germline V lookup: CDR1 LGHNA, CDR2 YNFKEQ. Here the CDR3 reads CASSFGQGRFDYGYTF. DNA of the CDR3: TGTGCCAGCAGCTTTGGACAGGGGAGGTTTGACTATGGCTACACCTTC.

This clonotype was counted many times. This chain uses TRBV20-1 with TRBJ1-5; 9 nucleotides align to TRBD1. The germline gives CDR1 DFQATT, CDR2 SNEGSKA (reference sequence). The CDR3 sequence is 16 residues long. V lost 6 bases to trimming and J lost 5 bases; unmatched junction nucleotides: 14. As DNA, the CDR3 is TGCAGTGCCATCGGAAGAGGGACAGGGAAGGATCAGCCCCAGCATTTT. It encodes CSAIGRGTGKDQPQHF.

There are many counts of this clonotype. The chain has TRBV6-4 and TRBJ1-2; a possible D gene is TRBD1 (6 bases). Trimming shortened V by 3 bases and J by 3 bases, and 8 bases separated the two germline ends. Germline CDR1 reads MRHNA; CDR2 reads SNTAGT. This CDR3 region has 13 residues. DNA for the CDR3: TGTGCCAGCAGTGAAGCAGGGGACTATGGCTACACCTTC. Its translation is CASSEAGDYGYTF.

At least ten counts were recorded for this clonotype. The chain is built from TRBV5-1 and TRBJ2-1, with TRBD2 matching over 11 bases. The CDR3 runs to 15 residues. Germline V gene data show CDR1 as SGHRS and CDR2 as YFSETQ. The V segment lost 3 bases and the J segment 8 bases; nucleotides outside the gene matches: 7. CDR3 nucleotides: TGCGCCAGCAGCTCGTTAGCGGGAGGGTTCGATGAGCAGTTCTTC. Amino acid sequence: CASSSLAGGFDEQFF.